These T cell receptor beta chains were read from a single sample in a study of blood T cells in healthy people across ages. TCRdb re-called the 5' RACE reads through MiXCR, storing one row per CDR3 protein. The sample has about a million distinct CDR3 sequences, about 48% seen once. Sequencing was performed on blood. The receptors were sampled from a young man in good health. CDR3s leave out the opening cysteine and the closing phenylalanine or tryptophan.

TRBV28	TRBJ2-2	ASRTGTANTGELF
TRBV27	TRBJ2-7	ASSLGGWGEQY
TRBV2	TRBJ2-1	ASSIQPGDEQF
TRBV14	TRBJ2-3	ASSPQRGASTDTQY
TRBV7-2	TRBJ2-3	ASRPRTSSLGDTQY
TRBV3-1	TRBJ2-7	ASSHGARTYEQY
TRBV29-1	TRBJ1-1	SHTTEEKGTEAF
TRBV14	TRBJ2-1	ASSQEWDRDYNEQF
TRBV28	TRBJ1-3	ASSGDRDTGNTIY
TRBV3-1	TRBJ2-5	ASTHEGRETQY
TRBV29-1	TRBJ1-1	SVDRQPNTEAF
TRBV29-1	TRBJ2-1	SVEKAAGLPFEQF
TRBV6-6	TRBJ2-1	ASSLLSNEQF
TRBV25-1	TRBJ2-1	ASSEQGWNEQF
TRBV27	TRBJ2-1	ANSRPPLSGSSYNEQF
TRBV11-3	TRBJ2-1	ASSLPGDSHNGQF
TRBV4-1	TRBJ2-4	ASSQDRVTERLAKNIQY
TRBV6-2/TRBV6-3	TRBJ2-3	ASSPHGGGMTDTQY
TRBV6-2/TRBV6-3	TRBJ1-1	ASSYSGLRTEAF
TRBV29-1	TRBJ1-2	SAPSASGYT
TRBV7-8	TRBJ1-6	ASSLDRGNSPLH
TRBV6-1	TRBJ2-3	ASRPGRSGAGVTSTDTQY
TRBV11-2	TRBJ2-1	ASSPSGDRHEQF
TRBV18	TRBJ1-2	ASSLTDVGLGYGYT
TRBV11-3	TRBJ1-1	ASSLVFFGQGNGEAF
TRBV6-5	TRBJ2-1	ASSYSGVPREEQF
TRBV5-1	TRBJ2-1	ASSETGSSYNGQF
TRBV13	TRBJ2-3	ASSLRAGRVTDTQY
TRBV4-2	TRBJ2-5	ASSPSAASNQETQY
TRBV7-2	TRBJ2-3	ASSPSAVTDTQY
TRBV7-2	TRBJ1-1	ASSYGGKNTEAF
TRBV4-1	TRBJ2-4	ASSQGSSGEIAKNIQY
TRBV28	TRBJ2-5	ASSGGVRTFQETQY
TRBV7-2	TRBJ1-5	ASSLGRSGTFGNQPQH
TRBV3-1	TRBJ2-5	ASSQGRTERQETQY
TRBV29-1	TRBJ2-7	SAKTGTGPYGQY
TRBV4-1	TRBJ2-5	ASSQDRSSGGETQY
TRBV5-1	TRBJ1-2	ASTTGQAYGYT
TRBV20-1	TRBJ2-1	SARDEGRATYNEQF
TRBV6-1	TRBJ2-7	ASRRNTVSVDEQY
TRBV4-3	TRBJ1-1	ASSQDWNMNTEAF
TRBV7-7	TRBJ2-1	ASSPSRAGGQSHEQF
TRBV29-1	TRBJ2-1	SVDRTGPYNEQF
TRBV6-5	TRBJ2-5	ASTLGAQETQY